A single sample is the source of the 30 T cell receptor beta chains below, sequenced in a study of blood T cell repertoires in COVID-19. Assay: immunoSEQ multiplex PCR; the TCRdb copy retains only in-frame clones and omits some. The data show about 140,000 clones, approximately 89% seen once. Sequenced input: peripheral blood. The receptors were sampled from a woman in her 50s with acute or convalescent COVID-19.

J is TRBJ2-1 and V is TRBV10-3; TRBD1 might be the D (6 bases). This CDR3 region has 14 residues. V lost 10 bases, J lost 0 bases, and 13 bases lay in between. From germline, CDR1 is ENHRY and CDR2 SYGVKD. In DNA form, the CDR3 reads TGTGCCACTACAGGGACGGGCTCCTACAATGAGCAGTTCTTC. It translates to CATTGTGSYNEQFF.

The sample holds a few counts of this clone. This rearrangement joins TRBV29-1 to TRBJ2-2, with D possibly being TRBD1 (6 bases). Germline V gives CDR1 SQVTM, CDR2 ANQGSEA. The CDR3 totals 14 residues. Trimming pared 4 bases from V and 0 bases from J, leaving 9 bases between. The chain's CDR3 is CSVAGTTNTGELFF. The CDR3 DNA follows: TGCAGCGTTGCCGGGACAACGAACACCGGGGAGCTGTTTTTT.

The rearrangement uses TRBV6-5 and TRBJ2-7; 7 bases are a match to TRBD2. V trimming: 6 bases; J trimming: 1 base; junction bases outside the gene matches: 3. In germline, CDR1 is MNHEY, CDR2 SVGAGI. The CDR3 extends over 13 amino acids. Here the CDR3 reads CASSQRESYEQYF. In nucleotides, the CDR3 is TGTGCCAGCAGCCAGCGGGAATCCTACGAGCAGTACTTC.

V is TRBV5-5 and J is TRBJ1-5, with 7 bases that match TRBD1. The CDR3 is 16 residues long. The V gene end was trimmed by 4 bases and the J gene end by 2 bases; junction bases not matched to a gene: 9. CDR1 is SGHKS and CDR2 is YYEKEE in the germline V gene (reference sequence). As DNA, the CDR3 is TGTGCCAGCAGCCTCGGGAGACAGGGTGGCAATCAGCCCCAGCATTTT. Protein: CASSLGRQGGNQPQHF.

The chain uses TRBV7-9 and TRBJ2-1; TRBD2 matches at 9 bases. The V gene's germline CDR1 is SEHNR and CDR2 FQNEAQ (reference sequence). With 2 bases clipped from V and 7 bases from J, the junction kept 9 bases outside the gene matches. The length of the CDR3 is 16 residues. The CDR3 nucleotides read TGTGCCAGCAGCTTAAGTGCGGGAGGGCTTTTGAATGAGCAGTTCTTC. Translated: CASSLSAGGLLNEQFF.

The rearrangement uses TRBV19 and TRBJ1-1; D unclear. V lost 3 bases, J lost 6 bases, and 11 bases lay in between. CDR1 LNHDA and CDR2 SQIVND come from the germline V gene (reference sequence). The CDR3 extends over 13 amino acids. CDR3: CASSIHQKSEAFF. The DNA for the CDR3 is TGTGCCAGTAGTATCCACCAGAAGTCTGAAGCTTTCTTT.

CDR3 residues: CASSHGTQGAYGYTF. The DNA of the CDR3 is TGTGCCAGCAGCCACGGAACCCAGGGGGCGTATGGCTACACCTTC. V usage is TRBV7-9 and J usage is TRBJ1-2; 8 bases are shared with TRBD1. Germline values: CDR1 SEHNR, CDR2 FQNEAQ (reference sequence). With V trimmed by 5 bases and J by 5 bases, 10 bases remained unmatched. This CDR3 contains 15 residues.

The V gene is TRBV6-1, the J gene TRBJ2-7; D possibly corresponds to TRBD1 (7 bases). Germline CDR1 MNHNS, CDR2 SASEGT. V lost 2 bases and J 3 bases, leaving 8 bases between the germline ends. The CDR3 totals 13 residues. CDR3 DNA sequence: TGTGCCAGCAGTGAACAGGGGGGCTACGAGCAGTACTTC. Translation: CASSEQGGYEQYF.

The CDR3, as DNA: TGTGCCAGTGGACTAGCGGGAGTACAAGACGAGCAGTACTTC. Translated, it gives CASGLAGVQDEQYF. J is TRBJ2-7 and V is TRBV27, with 13 bases aligning to TRBD2. Trimming cost V 9 bases and J 5 bases; bases outside gene matches: 7. From germline, CDR1 is MNHEY and CDR2 SMNVEV (reference sequence). This CDR3 spans 14 amino acids.

The gene calls are TRBV5-1 and TRBJ1-5; TRBD1 might be the D (5 bases). Germline values: CDR1 SGHRS, CDR2 YFSETQ. V lost 4 bases and J 5 bases, leaving 13 bases between the germline ends. The CDR3 has 14 residues. CDR3 nucleotides: TGCGCCAGCAGCCCCTTAGCAGGGCATCAGCCCCAGCATTTT. It encodes CASSPLAGHQPQHF.

Notes on this clone: The same CDR3 is also encoded by other DNA sequences in this sample. The rearrangement uses TRBV19 and TRBJ1-1; possibly TRBD1 for D (5 bases). This CDR3 contains 13 residues. CDR1 is LNHDA, CDR2 SQIVND, per germline (reference sequence). Trimming removed 2 bases at V and 4 bases at J, with 8 bases between. CDR3 nucleotide sequence: TGTGCCAGTAGTATAAGGCAGGGCACTGAAGCTTTCTTT. Translation: CASSIRQGTEAFF.

This clone has a single count. This chain joins TRBV27 and TRBJ2-1; D gene unclear. CDR1 is MNHEY and CDR2 is SMNVEV in the germline V gene (reference sequence). Trimming cost V 4 bases and J 2 bases, with 12 bases left between them. The length of the CDR3 is 15 residues. The CDR3 sequence: CASSSGSGPYNEQFF. For the CDR3, the DNA is TGTGCCAGCAGTTCTGGAAGTGGGCCCTACAATGAGCAGTTCTTC.

This clone was observed once. The V and J genes are TRBV7-3 and TRBJ2-4; TRBD1 agrees at 9 bases. J gave up 2 bases and V 1 base, and 3 bases lay outside the gene matches. The germline V gene encodes CDR1 SGHTA and CDR2 FQGTGA. The CDR3 totals 16 residues. In DNA, the CDR3 is TGTGCCAGCAGCTTAATGGGACAGGGACCCAAAAACATTCAGTACTTC. Residues: CASSLMGQGPKNIQYF. Filled out from reference TRBV7-3 and TRBJ2-4, the complete variable domain reads GAGVSQTPSNKVTEKGKYVELRCDPISGHTALYWYRQSLGQGPEFLIYFQGTGAADDSGLPNDRFFAVRPEGSVSTLKIQRTERGDSAVYLCASSLMGQGPKNIQYFGAGTRLSVL.

This clone has just one count. This sequence joins TRBV3-1 (or the pseudogene TRBV3-2) and TRBJ2-3; D is undetermined. The V and J ends lost 4 bases and 3 bases respectively, with 17 bases between them. There are 16 residues in the CDR3. The germline V gene has CDR1 LGHDT and CDR2 YNNKEL (reference sequence). The CDR3 here is CASSRTPVLITDTQYF. As DNA, the CDR3 is TGTGCCAGCAGCCGTACGCCGGTTTTAATTACAGATACGCAGTATTTT.

Only a few counts were recorded for this clone. The rearrangement joins TRBV28 to TRBJ2-1; 12 bases map to TRBD2. Trimming cost V 7 bases and J 9 bases; bases outside gene matches: 10. In germline, CDR1 is MDHEN, CDR2 SYDVKM. The CDR3 spans 15 residues. This chain's CDR3 is CASISSGGADGEQFF. Here the CDR3 DNA reads TGTGCCAGCATCTCTAGCGGGGGGGCCGACGGTGAGCAGTTCTTC.

This chain links TRBV6-6 with TRBJ2-3; TRBD2 aligns across 8 bases. The V gene's germline CDR1 is MNHNY and CDR2 SVGAGI (reference sequence). This CDR3 has 14 amino acids. V dropped 7 bases and J dropped 0; count of bases not matched to a gene: 3. This chain's CDR3 is CASMTGGSTDTQYF. CDR3 coding DNA: TGTGCCAGCATGACGGGGGGGAGCACAGATACGCAGTATTTT.

The gene calls are TRBV18 and TRBJ1-4; no firm D call. The germline CDR1 and CDR2 sequences are KGHSH and LQKENI. The CDR3 length is 12 residues. Trimming removed 4 bases from V and 8 bases from J, with 8 bases in between. The chain's CDR3 is CASSLATEKLFF. CDR3 sequence (DNA): TGTGCCAGCTCACTAGCGACAGAAAAACTGTTTTTT.

The V and J genes are TRBV4-1 and TRBJ2-1, with D perhaps matching TRBD1 (6 bases). This CDR3 spans 13 amino acids. Germline CDR1 MGHRA, CDR2 YSYEKL. V shed 4 bases and J shed 4 bases, with 8 bases lying between them. The chain's CDR3 is CASSPDSYNEQFF. DNA of the CDR3: TGCGCCAGCAGCCCGGACAGTTACAATGAGCAGTTCTTC.

This clone appeared once. The V gene is TRBV3-1 (or the pseudogene TRBV3-2), the J gene TRBJ2-4; TRBD1 is a possible D gene (7 bases). The CDR3 runs 15 residues. Germline assignment: CDR1 LGHDT and CDR2 YNNKEL (reference sequence). Trimming removed 4 bases at V and 9 bases at J, with 19 bases between. CDR3 residues: CASSRGTVQVSIQYF. In DNA, the CDR3 is TGTGCCAGCAGCCGCGGGACAGTTCAAGTGAGCATTCAGTACTTC.

The chain has TRBV3-1 (or the pseudogene TRBV3-2) and TRBJ1-4, with TRBD1 matching 8 bases. Germline lookup yields CDR1 LGHDT and CDR2 YNNKEL (reference sequence). Losses at the gene ends were 1 base for V and 7 bases for J; bases not matched to a gene: 11. The CDR3 is made up of 17 amino acids. As DNA, the CDR3 is TGTGCCAGCAGCCAAGCCCAAGTCAGGGGGCTGCGTGAAAAACTGTTTTTT. Protein product: CASSQAQVRGLREKLFF.

CDR3 loop: CASSSFENYYGYTF. The CDR3 nucleotides are TGTGCCAGCAGCTCTTTCGAGAACTATTATGGCTACACCTTC. V gene TRBV7-9 combines with J gene TRBJ1-2; D remains ambiguous. The germline V and J ends were trimmed by 4 bases and 5 bases, with 14 bases remaining between them. CDR1 is SEHNR and CDR2 is FQNEAQ in the germline V gene (reference sequence). This CDR3 is built from 14 residues.

The V and J genes are TRBV29-1 and TRBJ2-2, with TRBD1 matching over 7 bases. Germline V gene sequence: CDR1 SQVTM, CDR2 ANQGSEA. V shed 8 bases and J 0 bases; nucleotides not matched to a gene: 6. This CDR3 region has 14 residues. This chain's CDR3 is CSTRQGANTGELFF. DNA of the CDR3: TGCAGCACTCGGCAGGGGGCGAACACCGGGGAGCTGTTTTTT.

V usage is TRBV5-1 and J usage is TRBJ1-1; 7 bases line up with TRBD1. Germline V gene sequence: CDR1 SGHRS, CDR2 YFSETQ. The CDR3 is 15 amino acids. Trimming cost V 0 bases and J 7 bases; bases outside gene matches: 9. Here the CDR3 reads CASSLDIDRVGEAFF. CDR3 DNA sequence: TGCGCCAGCAGCTTGGATATCGACAGGGTCGGTGAAGCTTTCTTT.

The chain links TRBV6-5 to TRBJ2-7; D is possibly TRBD2 (5 bases). The CDR3 sequence is 15 residues long. The germline V gene encodes CDR1 MNHEY and CDR2 SVGAGI. V lost 8 bases and J lost 7, with 24 bases in between. The CDR3 is CASSDSVVGSWEQYF. CDR3 DNA: TGTGCCAGCTCCGATTCTGTCGTGGGGAGCTGGGAGCAGTACTTC.

The V call is TRBV7-9, the J call TRBJ1-4; D gene unclear. In germline, CDR1 is SEHNR, CDR2 FQNEAQ (reference sequence). Trimming removed 5 bases at V and 6 bases at J, with 13 bases between. This CDR3 has 14 residues. The CDR3 here is CASSLTVGYEKLFF. In DNA form, the CDR3 reads TGTGCCAGCAGCCTAACAGTAGGCTATGAAAAACTGTTTTTT.

This sequence joins TRBV15 and TRBJ1-4; TRBD1 aligns across 8 bases. Germline lookup yields CDR1 LNHNV and CDR2 YYDKDF (reference sequence). Trimming took 1 base from V and 8 from J; bases not matched to a gene: 3. The CDR3 length is 14 residues. This CDR3 is CATSRAGQVEKLFF. The CDR3 DNA reads TGTGCCACCAGCAGAGCGGGACAGGTGGAAAAACTGTTTTTT.

The V gene is TRBV9, the J gene TRBJ2-7, with D possibly matching TRBD1 (6 bases). The germline gives CDR1 SGDLS, CDR2 YYNGEE. V was shortened by 3 bases and J by 2 bases, with 15 bases between the two germline ends. This CDR3 comprises 15 residues. CDR3 DNA: TGTGCCAGCAGCGAGGGTAGTCAGGGGCCCTACGAGCAGTACTTC. Protein sequence: CASSEGSQGPYEQYF.

The rearrangement joins TRBV5-1 to TRBJ2-7; 16 bases line up with TRBD2. The J segment lost 3 bases and the V segment lost 3 bases, leaving 18 bases of the junction unmatched. Looked up from germline, CDR1 is SGHRS and CDR2 is YFSETQ. CDR3 length: 21 residues. For the CDR3, the DNA is TGCGCCAGCAGCTCCCTGGGACTAGCGGGAGGGGGGCGTGGATATTTCTACGAGCAGTACTTC. Translated: CASSSLGLAGGGRGYFYEQYF.

The rearrangement uses TRBV5-1 and TRBJ2-3, with 9 bases fitting TRBD2. The J segment lost 3 bases and the V segment lost 3 bases, leaving 2 bases of the junction unmatched. CDR3 length: 14 residues. Germline V gene data show CDR1 as SGHRS and CDR2 as YFSETQ. CDR3 in DNA: TGCGCCAGCAGCTCGACTAGCGGTACAGATACGCAGTATTTT. Translation gives CASSSTSGTDTQYF.

The chain uses TRBV5-5 and TRBJ1-1, with D maybe TRBD1 (6 bases). CDR3 length: 15 residues. Germline loops: CDR1 SGHKS, CDR2 YYEKEE (reference sequence). V gave up 4 bases and J gave up 1 base, with 14 bases separating them. The CDR3: CASSPDSRGNTEAFF. CDR3 sequence (DNA): TGTGCCAGCAGCCCGGACAGTCGAGGGAACACTGAAGCTTTCTTT.